Listed below are T cell receptor beta chains from one sample, sequenced in a study of T cell responses to AZD1222 COVID-19 vaccine. This table comes from immunoSEQ multiplex PCR, and its TCRdb copy is limited to in-frame clones, with some not included. The sample records around 100,000 clones, more than 65% being singletons. The sample was peripheral blood, taken on day 0 of AZD1222 vaccination. The origin of the receptors is an adult in good health. CDR3s include the opening cysteine and the closing phenylalanine or tryptophan. Fields, in order: V gene, clone size, D gene, J gene, CDR3 DNA, CDR3 protein. The D gene is left open where the match is weak. Some rows have no size entry. The others give once, few or many, or a class for an expanded clone.

V: TRBV6-5; size: NA; D: TRBD1; J: TRBJ1-2; DNA: TGTGCCAGCAGGCAGGGACAGGGGGTTGGCTACACCTTC; CDR3: CASRQGQGVGYTF
V: TRBV12-3/TRBV12-4; size: few; D: NA; J: TRBJ1-4; DNA: TGTGCCAGCAGTCGATCCTCTAATGAAAAACTGTTTTTT; CDR3: CASSRSSNEKLFF
V: TRBV5-8; size: NA; D: NA; J: TRBJ1-5; DNA: TGTGCCAGCAGCTTGCCAGGGTATCAGCCCCAGCATTTT; CDR3: CASSLPGYQPQHF
V: TRBV7-2; size: NA; D: NA; J: TRBJ2-4; DNA: TGTGCCAGCAGCTTAGAAGGTGGGGGGGCGAGAGTTAAAAACATTCAGTACTTC; CDR3: CASSLEGGGARVKNIQYF
V: TRBV28; size: NA; D: NA; J: TRBJ1-3; DNA: TGTGCCACCCAAATGGGGGGCGGAAACACCATATATTTT; CDR3: CATQMGGGNTIYF
V: TRBV7-2; size: NA; D: NA; J: TRBJ2-7; DNA: TGTGCCAGCAGCCCCGACAGGATGCGGTACGAGCAGTACTTC; CDR3: CASSPDRMRYEQYF
V: TRBV5-1; size: NA; D: NA; J: TRBJ2-3; DNA: TGCGCCAGCAGCCCAGGGGGGCCCACAGATACGCAGTATTTT; CDR3: CASSPGGPTDTQYF
V: TRBV5-6; size: once; D: NA; J: TRBJ2-5; DNA: TGTGCCAGCAGTTCACAGGGCGGAGAGACCCAGTACTTC; CDR3: CASSSQGGETQYF
V: TRBV20-1; size: NA; D: NA; J: TRBJ2-2; DNA: TGCAGTGCTAGAGGACAGAGGGAGCTGTTTTTT; CDR3: CSARGQRELFF
V: TRBV4-2; size: NA; D: NA; J: TRBJ2-7; DNA: TGTGCCAGCAGCCAAGGCGGTTTTAGGGACGAGCAGTACTTC; CDR3: CASSQGGFRDEQYF
V: TRBV6-5; size: NA; D: NA; J: TRBJ1-3; DNA: TGTGCCAGCAGAGAGGGAGGAAGGGGGGGAAACACCATATATTTT; CDR3: CASREGGRGGNTIYF
V: TRBV24-1; size: NA; D: NA; J: TRBJ1-5; DNA: TGTGCCACCAGTGATCGGGACGGACGAATGGGACCCCAGCATTTT; CDR3: CATSDRDGRMGPQHF
V: TRBV6-2/TRBV6-3; size: NA; D: NA; J: TRBJ2-1; DNA: TGTGCCAGCAGTTACCCCGGGACTTTTTCTGGTGAGCAGTTCTTC; CDR3: CASSYPGTFSGEQFF
V: TRBV6-5; size: NA; D: TRBD1; J: TRBJ2-3; DNA: TGTGCCAGCAGCCCCGGGACAGGGGGCCCAGATACGCAGTATTTT; CDR3: CASSPGTGGPDTQYF
V: TRBV28; size: NA; D: NA; J: TRBJ1-6; DNA: TGTGCCAGCAGTTCCCCGGGGAGGCTACTCTATAATTCACCCCTCCACTTT; CDR3: CASSSPGRLLYNSPLHF
V: TRBV7-8; size: once; D: TRBD2; J: TRBJ2-7; DNA: TGTGCCAGCAGCTTGCCGTCCGGGACTAGTGACTTCGCCGAGCAGTACTTC; CDR3: CASSLPSGTSDFAEQYF
V: TRBV28; size: NA; D: NA; J: TRBJ2-3; DNA: TGTGCCAGCAGTTTTCTCCCAGGGAAATTAAGCACAGATACGCAGTATTTT; CDR3: CASSFLPGKLSTDTQYF
V: TRBV7-9; size: NA; D: TRBD1; J: TRBJ2-2; DNA: TGTGCCAGTCGACAGGGGGCAAACACCGGGGAGCTGTTTTTT; CDR3: CASRQGANTGELFF
V: TRBV4-2; size: NA; D: NA; J: TRBJ1-3; DNA: TGTGCCAGCAGCCAAGTCGGAACCCCTTCTGGAAACACCATATATTTT; CDR3: CASSQVGTPSGNTIYF
V: TRBV7-8; size: NA; D: NA; J: TRBJ2-3; DNA: TGTGCCAGCAGCTTAGTAACACCCACAGATACGCAGTATTTT; CDR3: CASSLVTPTDTQYF
V: TRBV2; size: NA; D: NA; J: TRBJ2-3; DNA: TGTGCCAGCTTTACTAGATTCGGTGATACGCAGTATTTT; CDR3: CASFTRFGDTQYF
V: TRBV19; size: NA; D: NA; J: TRBJ2-7; DNA: TGTGCCAGTAGTATAGCTCTGGAGCAAGGGCAGTACTTC; CDR3: CASSIALEQGQYF
V: TRBV3-1/TRBV3-2; size: few; D: NA; J: TRBJ2-7; DNA: TGTGCCAGCAGCACCCAGGGGGGCGAGCAGTACTTC; CDR3: CASSTQGGEQYF
V: TRBV23-1; size: once; D: TRBD1; J: TRBJ2-7; DNA: TGCGCCAGCAGCTTACTTCGACAGGGGGGACCCTACGAGCAGTACTTC; CDR3: CASSLLRQGGPYEQYF
V: TRBV12-3/TRBV12-4; size: NA; D: NA; J: TRBJ2-7; DNA: TGTGCCAGCAGTGGAGGGGGTTACGAGCAGTACTTC; CDR3: CASSGGGYEQYF
V: TRBV5-6; size: few; D: NA; J: TRBJ1-1; DNA: TGTGCCAGCAGCTATCGTGGTAAGGCCGCTGAAGCTTTCTTT; CDR3: CASSYRGKAAEAFF
V: TRBV7-9; size: few; D: NA; J: TRBJ1-4; DNA: TGTGCCAGCAGCAGGGGGTCACTCGAAAAACTGTTTTTT; CDR3: CASSRGSLEKLFF
V: TRBV7-2; size: NA; D: TRBD1; J: TRBJ1-2; DNA: TGTGCCAGCAACCCGGGACAGGGGGAAGGCTACACCTTC; CDR3: CASNPGQGEGYTF
V: TRBV19; size: NA; D: NA; J: TRBJ2-7; DNA: TGTGCCAGTAGTCGGACAGTCGGCTCTGGCGAGCAGTACTTC; CDR3: CASSRTVGSGEQYF
V: TRBV27; size: NA; D: NA; J: TRBJ1-1; DNA: TGTGCCAGCAGTATTTTTCCGAACACTGAAGCTTTCTTT; CDR3: CASSIFPNTEAFF
V: TRBV4-1; size: NA; D: NA; J: TRBJ2-5; DNA: TGCGCCAGCAGCCAGGCCGGACAGTGGGAGACCCAGTACTTC; CDR3: CASSQAGQWETQYF
V: TRBV29-1; size: NA; D: TRBD2; J: TRBJ2-1; DNA: TGCAGCGTTAACAGAAGACTAGCGGGAGACGGAAATGAGCAGTTCTTC; CDR3: CSVNRRLAGDGNEQFF
V: TRBV5-1; size: NA; D: TRBD2; J: TRBJ2-3; DNA: TGCGCCAGCAGCTTACCGGGACTATCCGCGTCCGATACGCAGTATTTT; CDR3: CASSLPGLSASDTQYF
V: TRBV2; size: once; D: NA; J: TRBJ1-2; DNA: TGTGCCAGCAGTGTAGCAGGGGAGGACTATGGCTACACCTTC; CDR3: CASSVAGEDYGYTF
V: TRBV5-4; size: NA; D: TRBD1; J: TRBJ1-2; DNA: TGTGCCAGCAGCTCTGCCGGACAGGGGTTCTATGGCTACACCTTC; CDR3: CASSSAGQGFYGYTF
V: TRBV5-1; size: NA; D: NA; J: TRBJ2-3; DNA: TGCGCCAGCAGCTTGGCGGCGGCTTTGGGCACAGATACGCAGTATTTT; CDR3: CASSLAAALGTDTQYF